The rows below give T cell receptor beta chains drawn from one sample of a study of vaccination effects on CD4 cells after COVID-19. Libraries were prepared by immunoSEQ multiplex PCR; TCRdb keeps only in-frame clonotypes and omits some of them. Among fewer than 40,000 clones, roughly 65% were seen once, and the ten largest hold just over 4%. These receptors' antigens are unknown. The sample in question was CD4+ T cells from PBMCs cultured without peptide, obtained before COVID-19 vaccination. These receptors were collected from a human donor who received a COVID-19 vaccine. CDR3s include the opening cysteine and the closing phenylalanine or tryptophan. Each record gives: J gene, CDR3 length, V gene, D gene, clone size, CDR3 protein, CDR3 DNA. The D gene is left open where the match is weak. Clone size appears in some rows only: once, few, many, or a class for an expanded clone.

J: TRBJ2-5; length: 13; V: TRBV19; D: NA; size: NA; CDR3: CASSTGGRETQYF; DNA: TGTGCCAGTAGTACCGGAGGGCGCGAGACCCAGTACTTC
J: TRBJ1-4; length: 13; V: TRBV27; D: NA; size: NA; CDR3: CASSRGRHEKLFF; DNA: TGTGCCAGCAGCCGCGGGAGGCATGAAAAACTGTTTTTT
J: TRBJ1-1; length: 12; V: TRBV12-3/TRBV12-4; D: NA; size: few; CDR3: CASSTTSFEAFF; DNA: TGTGCCAGCAGCACTACCTCTTTTGAAGCTTTCTTT
J: TRBJ2-2; length: 15; V: TRBV27; D: NA; size: NA; CDR3: CASSLSTSSPGELFF; DNA: TGTGCCAGCAGTTTATCCACTAGTAGCCCCGGGGAGCTGTTTTTT
J: TRBJ2-1; length: 17; V: TRBV18; D: TRBD2; size: NA; CDR3: CASSPMTGAGGGDEQFF; DNA: TGTGCCAGCTCACCGATGACCGGAGCGGGAGGCGGCGATGAGCAGTTCTTC
J: TRBJ2-2; length: 14; V: TRBV2; D: NA; size: NA; CDR3: CASSTGGGTGELFF; DNA: TGTGCCAGCAGTACAGGGGGGGGCACCGGGGAGCTGTTTTTT
J: TRBJ2-5; length: 13; V: TRBV15; D: NA; size: NA; CDR3: CATSRVPGETQYF; DNA: TGTGCCACCAGCAGAGTACCGGGAGAGACCCAGTACTTC
J: TRBJ2-4; length: 16; V: TRBV4-1; D: TRBD1; size: NA; CDR3: CASSQRTGVAKNIQYF; DNA: TGCGCCAGCAGCCAGAGGACAGGGGTAGCCAAAAACATTCAGTACTTC
J: TRBJ2-3; length: 13; V: TRBV12-3/TRBV12-4; D: NA; size: NA; CDR3: CASRPPSADTQYF; DNA: TGTGCCAGCAGACCCCCTTCCGCAGATACGCAGTATTTT
J: TRBJ2-3; length: 13; V: TRBV5-1; D: NA; size: NA; CDR3: CASKGGSTDTQYF; DNA: TGCGCCAGCAAGGGTGGAAGCACAGATACGCAGTATTTT
J: TRBJ2-5; length: 15; V: TRBV19; D: TRBD1; size: NA; CDR3: CASSRGQGAQETQYF; DNA: TGTGCCAGTAGCCGAGGACAGGGGGCTCAAGAGACCCAGTACTTC
J: TRBJ2-4; length: 14; V: TRBV19; D: NA; size: few; CDR3: CASSSLQSKNIQYF; DNA: TGTGCCAGTAGTTCCCTGCAGAGCAAAAACATTCAGTACTTC
J: TRBJ1-2; length: 15; V: TRBV18; D: TRBD1; size: NA; CDR3: CASSPGTGGPYGYTF; DNA: TGTGCCAGCTCACCGGGGACAGGGGGCCCTTATGGCTACACCTTC
J: TRBJ2-7; length: 15; V: TRBV20-1; D: TRBD2; size: few; CDR3: CSASSGGDGAYEQYF; DNA: TGCAGTGCTAGTAGCGGGGGGGACGGAGCCTACGAGCAGTACTTC
J: TRBJ1-5; length: 19; V: TRBV4-1; D: TRBD1; size: NA; CDR3: CASSQNPGTGDRRDQPQHF; DNA: TGCGCCAGCAGCCAAAACCCCGGGACAGGGGACCGGAGAGATCAGCCCCAGCATTTT
J: TRBJ1-4; length: 16; V: TRBV7-9; D: NA; size: NA; CDR3: CASSLGVGAANEKLFF; DNA: TGTGCCAGCAGCTTAGGCGTCGGGGCCGCTAATGAAAAACTGTTTTTT
J: TRBJ1-4; length: 16; V: TRBV4-1; D: NA; size: NA; CDR3: CASSQESRVANEKLFF; DNA: TGCGCCAGCAGCCAAGAAAGCAGGGTGGCTAATGAAAAACTGTTTTTT
J: TRBJ2-2; length: 15; V: TRBV2; D: NA; size: once; CDR3: CASTQEAPNTGELFF; DNA: TGTGCCAGCACCCAGGAGGCGCCGAACACCGGGGAGCTGTTTTTT
J: TRBJ1-6; length: 15; V: TRBV18; D: TRBD1; size: NA; CDR3: CASSPPAGGQSPLHF; DNA: TGTGCCAGCTCACCACCGGCAGGGGGTCAGTCACCCCTCCACTTT
J: TRBJ1-2; length: 15; V: TRBV7-9; D: TRBD1; size: few; CDR3: CASSPYGTGNYGYTF; DNA: TGTGCCAGCAGCCCCTACGGGACAGGGAACTATGGCTACACCTTC
J: TRBJ1-2; length: 13; V: TRBV19; D: TRBD1; size: NA; CDR3: CASTSGTVLGYTF; DNA: TGTGCCAGTACCTCCGGGACAGTCTTGGGCTACACCTTC
J: TRBJ2-5; length: 15; V: TRBV14; D: NA; size: NA; CDR3: CASSLTTPPGETQYF; DNA: TGTGCCAGCAGCCTCACAACCCCGCCCGGGGAGACCCAGTACTTC